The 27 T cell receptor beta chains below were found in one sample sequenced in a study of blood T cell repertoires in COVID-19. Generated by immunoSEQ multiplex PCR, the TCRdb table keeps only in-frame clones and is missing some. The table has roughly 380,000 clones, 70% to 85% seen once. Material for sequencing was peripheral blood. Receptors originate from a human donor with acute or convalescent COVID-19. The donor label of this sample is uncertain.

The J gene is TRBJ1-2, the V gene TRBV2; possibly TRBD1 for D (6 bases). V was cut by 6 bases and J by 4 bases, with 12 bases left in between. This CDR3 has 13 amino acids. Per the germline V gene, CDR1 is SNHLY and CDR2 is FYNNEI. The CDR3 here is CASRLMDSYGYTF. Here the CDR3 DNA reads TGTGCCAGCAGACTAATGGACAGCTATGGCTACACCTTC.

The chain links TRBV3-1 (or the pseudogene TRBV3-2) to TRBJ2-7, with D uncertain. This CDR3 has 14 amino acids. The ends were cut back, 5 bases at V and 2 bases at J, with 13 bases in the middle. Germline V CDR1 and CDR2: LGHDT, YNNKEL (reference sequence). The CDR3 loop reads CASSYTSPTYEQYF. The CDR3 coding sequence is TGTGCCAGCAGCTATACATCCCCAACCTACGAGCAGTACTTC.

In DNA, the CDR3 is TGTGCCAGCAGCCATTCAGTACCTCCTAACTATGGCTACACCTTC. This translates into CASSHSVPPNYGYTF. The gene calls are TRBV14 and TRBJ1-2; D call uncertain. V gave up 3 bases and J gave up 0 bases, with 11 bases separating them. This CDR3 is built from 15 residues. Germline V CDR1 and CDR2: SGHDN, FVKESK.

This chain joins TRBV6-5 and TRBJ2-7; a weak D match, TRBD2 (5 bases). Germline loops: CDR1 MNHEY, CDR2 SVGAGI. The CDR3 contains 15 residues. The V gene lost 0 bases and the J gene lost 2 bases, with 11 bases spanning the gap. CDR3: CASSYSISATYEQYF. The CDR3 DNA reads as TGTGCCAGCAGTTACTCGATTAGCGCAACCTACGAGCAGTACTTC.

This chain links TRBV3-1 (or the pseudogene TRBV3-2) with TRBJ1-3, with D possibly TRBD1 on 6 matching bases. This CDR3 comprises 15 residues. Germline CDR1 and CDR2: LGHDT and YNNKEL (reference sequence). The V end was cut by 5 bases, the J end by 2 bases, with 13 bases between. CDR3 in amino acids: CASSFQGRAGNTIYF. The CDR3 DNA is TGTGCCAGCAGCTTCCAGGGGAGGGCTGGAAACACCATATATTTT.

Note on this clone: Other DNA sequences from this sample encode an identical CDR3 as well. CDR3 nucleotide sequence: TGTGCCAGCAGCTTGGGGACAGGGGGCATCTACGAGCAGTACTTC. Its protein product is CASSLGTGGIYEQYF. This sequence joins TRBV5-5 and TRBJ2-7, with TRBD1 identical over 11 bases. Germline V gene sequence: CDR1 SGHKS, CDR2 YYEKEE (reference sequence). The CDR3 loop spans 15 amino acids. With V trimmed by 0 bases and J by 3 bases, 2 bases remained unmatched.

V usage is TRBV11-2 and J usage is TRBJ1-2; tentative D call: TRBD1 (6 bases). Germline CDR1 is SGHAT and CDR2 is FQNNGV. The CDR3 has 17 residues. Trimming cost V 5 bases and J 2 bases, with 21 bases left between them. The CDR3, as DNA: TGTGCCAGCAGCACCCCCCGGGGGGCAAACTACAACTATGGCTACACCTTC. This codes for CASSTPRGANYNYGYTF.

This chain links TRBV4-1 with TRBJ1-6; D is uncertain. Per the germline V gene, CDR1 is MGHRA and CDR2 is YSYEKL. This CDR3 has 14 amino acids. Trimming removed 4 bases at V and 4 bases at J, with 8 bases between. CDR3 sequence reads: CASSPGEYNSPLHF. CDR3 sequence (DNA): TGCGCCAGCAGCCCTGGAGAGTATAATTCACCCCTCCACTTT.

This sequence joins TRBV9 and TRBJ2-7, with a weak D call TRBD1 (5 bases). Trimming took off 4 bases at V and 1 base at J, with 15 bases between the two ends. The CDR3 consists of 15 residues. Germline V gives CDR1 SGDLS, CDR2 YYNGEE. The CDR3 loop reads CASSPRTSDSYEQYF. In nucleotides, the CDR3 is TGTGCCAGCAGCCCCCGGACATCGGATTCCTACGAGCAGTACTTC. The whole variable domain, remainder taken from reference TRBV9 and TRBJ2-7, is DSGVTQTPKHLITATGQRVTLRCSPRSGDLSVYWYQQSLDQGLQFLIQYYNGEERAKGNILERFSAQQFPDLHSELNLSSLELGDSALYFCASSPRTSDSYEQYFGPGTRLTVT.

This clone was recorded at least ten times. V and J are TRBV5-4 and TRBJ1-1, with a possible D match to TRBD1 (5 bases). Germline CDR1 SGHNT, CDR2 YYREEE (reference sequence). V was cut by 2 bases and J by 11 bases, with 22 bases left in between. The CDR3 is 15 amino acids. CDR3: CASSFRPQDGTGAFF. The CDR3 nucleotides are TGTGCCAGCAGCTTCAGACCCCAGGACGGGACTGGGGCTTTCTTT.

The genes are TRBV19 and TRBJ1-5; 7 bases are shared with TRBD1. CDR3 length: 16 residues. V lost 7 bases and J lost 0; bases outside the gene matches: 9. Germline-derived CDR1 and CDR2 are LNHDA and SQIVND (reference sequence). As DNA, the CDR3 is TGTGCCAGTACCGGGACAGCCATGTATAGCAATCAGCCCCAGCATTTT. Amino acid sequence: CASTGTAMYSNQPQHF.

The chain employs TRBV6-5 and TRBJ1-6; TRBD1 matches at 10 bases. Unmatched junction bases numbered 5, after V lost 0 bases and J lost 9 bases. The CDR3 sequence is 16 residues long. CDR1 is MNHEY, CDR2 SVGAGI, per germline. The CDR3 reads CASSYSRDRGPSPLHF. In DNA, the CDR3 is TGTGCCAGCAGTTACTCGAGGGACAGGGGTCCTTCACCCCTCCACTTT.

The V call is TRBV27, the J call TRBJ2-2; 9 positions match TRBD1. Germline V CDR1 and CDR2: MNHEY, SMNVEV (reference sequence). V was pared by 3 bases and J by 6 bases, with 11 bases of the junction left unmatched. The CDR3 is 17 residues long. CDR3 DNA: TGTGCCAGCAGTTTGGTGGGGACAGGGCCGAAGTCCGGGGAGCTGTTTTTT. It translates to CASSLVGTGPKSGELFF.

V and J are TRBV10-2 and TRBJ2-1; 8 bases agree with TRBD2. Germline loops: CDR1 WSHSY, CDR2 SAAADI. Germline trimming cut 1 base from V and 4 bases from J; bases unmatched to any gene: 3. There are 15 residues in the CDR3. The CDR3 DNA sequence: TGCGCCAGCAGTGAGTTGGGCGGGGGGTACAATGAGCAGTTCTTC. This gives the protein CASSELGGGYNEQFF.

The CDR3 region has the DNA TGTGCCAGCAGTTTGGGACCAGGACTAAATTCACCCCTCCACTTT. Translating it yields CASSLGPGLNSPLHF. The chain uses TRBV28 and TRBJ1-6; tentatively, D is TRBD1 (5 bases). Germline CDR1 MDHEN, CDR2 SYDVKM. The ends were cut back, 3 bases at V and 7 bases at J, with 13 bases in the middle. CDR3 length equals 15 residues.

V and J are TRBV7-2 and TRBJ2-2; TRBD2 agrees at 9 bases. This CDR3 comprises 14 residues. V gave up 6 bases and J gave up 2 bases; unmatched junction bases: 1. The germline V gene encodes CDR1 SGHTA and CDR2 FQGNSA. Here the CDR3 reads CASRLAGNTGELFF. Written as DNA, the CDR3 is TGTGCCAGCAGACTAGCGGGCAACACCGGGGAGCTGTTTTTT.

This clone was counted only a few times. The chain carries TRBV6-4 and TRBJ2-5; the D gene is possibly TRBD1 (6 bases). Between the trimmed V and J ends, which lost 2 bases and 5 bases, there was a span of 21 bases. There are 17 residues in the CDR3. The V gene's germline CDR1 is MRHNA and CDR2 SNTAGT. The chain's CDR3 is CASSDPTTGHQMETQYF. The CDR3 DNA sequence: TGTGCCAGCAGTGACCCTACAACGGGACACCAGATGGAGACCCAGTACTTC.

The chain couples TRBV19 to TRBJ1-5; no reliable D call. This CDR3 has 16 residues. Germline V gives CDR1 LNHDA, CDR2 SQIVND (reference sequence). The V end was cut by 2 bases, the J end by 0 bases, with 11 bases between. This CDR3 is CASSIRPQSSNQPQHF. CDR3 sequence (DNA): TGTGCCAGTAGTATACGCCCACAGAGTAGCAATCAGCCCCAGCATTTT.

As DNA, the CDR3 is TGTGCCAGCAGCCAAGCCTGGACAGGGGGCGCTGAGCAGTTCTTC. This translates into CASSQAWTGGAEQFF. The chain couples TRBV3-1 (or the pseudogene TRBV3-2) to TRBJ2-1, with 11 bases lining up with TRBD1. Unmatched junction bases numbered 5, after V lost 1 base and J lost 9 bases. The germline V gene has CDR1 LGHDT and CDR2 YNNKEL (reference sequence). This CDR3 spans 15 amino acids.

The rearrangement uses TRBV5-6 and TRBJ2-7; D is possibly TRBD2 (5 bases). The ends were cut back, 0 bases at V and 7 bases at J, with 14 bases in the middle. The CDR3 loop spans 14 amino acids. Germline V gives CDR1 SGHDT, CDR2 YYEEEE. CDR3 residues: CASSLVERPREQYF. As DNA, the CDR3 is TGTGCCAGCAGCTTGGTTGAGCGGCCGAGGGAGCAGTACTTC.

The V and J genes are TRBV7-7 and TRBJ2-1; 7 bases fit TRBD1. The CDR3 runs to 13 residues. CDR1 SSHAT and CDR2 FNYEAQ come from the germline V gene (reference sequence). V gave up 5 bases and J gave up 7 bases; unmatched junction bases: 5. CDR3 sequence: CASSPNRGNEQFF. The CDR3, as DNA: TGTGCCAGCAGCCCCAACAGGGGTAATGAGCAGTTCTTC.

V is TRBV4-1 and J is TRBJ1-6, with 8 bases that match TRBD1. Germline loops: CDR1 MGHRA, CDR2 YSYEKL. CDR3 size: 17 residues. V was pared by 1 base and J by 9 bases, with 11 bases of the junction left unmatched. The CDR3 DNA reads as TGCGCCAGCAGCCAAGGCTTCCCGGGACAGGTATTTTCACCCCTCCACTTT. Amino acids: CASSQGFPGQVFSPLHF.

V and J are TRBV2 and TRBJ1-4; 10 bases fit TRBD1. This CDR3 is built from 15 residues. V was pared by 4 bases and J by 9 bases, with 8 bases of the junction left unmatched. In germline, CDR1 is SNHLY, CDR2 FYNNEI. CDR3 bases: TGTGCCAGCAGTGCCCTAAGGGACAGGGGCCAAAAACTGTTTTTT. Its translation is CASSALRDRGQKLFF.

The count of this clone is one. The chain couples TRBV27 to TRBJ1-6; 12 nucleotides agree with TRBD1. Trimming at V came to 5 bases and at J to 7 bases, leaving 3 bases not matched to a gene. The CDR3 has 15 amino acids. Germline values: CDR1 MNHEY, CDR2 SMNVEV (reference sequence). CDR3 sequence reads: CASSGGTGGNSPLHF. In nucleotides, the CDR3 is TGTGCCAGCAGTGGAGGGACAGGGGGCAATTCACCCCTCCACTTT.

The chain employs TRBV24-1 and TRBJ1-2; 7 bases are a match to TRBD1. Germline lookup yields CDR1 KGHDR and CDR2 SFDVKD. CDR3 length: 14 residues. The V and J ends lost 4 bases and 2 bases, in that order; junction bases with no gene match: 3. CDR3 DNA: TGTGCCACCAGTGAGGGGGGACAGAACTATGGCTACACCTTC. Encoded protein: CATSEGGQNYGYTF.

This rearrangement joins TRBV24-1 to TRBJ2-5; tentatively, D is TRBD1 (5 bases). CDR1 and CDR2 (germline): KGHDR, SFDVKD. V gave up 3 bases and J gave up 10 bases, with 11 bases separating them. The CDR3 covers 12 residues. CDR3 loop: CATSDPRQGQYF. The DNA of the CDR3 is TGTGCCACCAGTGATCCCCGCCAGGGCCAGTACTTC.

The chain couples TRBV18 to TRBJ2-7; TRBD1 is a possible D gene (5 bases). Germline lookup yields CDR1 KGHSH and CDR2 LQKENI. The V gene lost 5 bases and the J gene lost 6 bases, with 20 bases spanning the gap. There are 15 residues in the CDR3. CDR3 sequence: CASSSGSGGAVEQYF. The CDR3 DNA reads TGTGCCAGCTCATCCGGATCCGGTGGGGCGGTCGAGCAGTACTTC.